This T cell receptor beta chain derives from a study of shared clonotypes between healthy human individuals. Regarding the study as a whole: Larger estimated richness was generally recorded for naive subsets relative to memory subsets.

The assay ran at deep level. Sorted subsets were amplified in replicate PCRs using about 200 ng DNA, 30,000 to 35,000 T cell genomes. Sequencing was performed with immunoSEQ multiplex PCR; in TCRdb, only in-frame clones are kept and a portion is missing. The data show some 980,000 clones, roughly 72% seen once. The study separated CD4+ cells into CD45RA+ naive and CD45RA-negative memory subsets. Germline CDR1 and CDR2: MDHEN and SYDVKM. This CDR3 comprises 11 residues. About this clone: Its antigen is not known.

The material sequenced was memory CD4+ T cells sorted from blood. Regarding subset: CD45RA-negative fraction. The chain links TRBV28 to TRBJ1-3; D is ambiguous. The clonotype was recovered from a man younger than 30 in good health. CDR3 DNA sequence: TGTGGAGCCGGACCGGGAAACACCATATATTTT. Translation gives CGAGPGNTIYF.